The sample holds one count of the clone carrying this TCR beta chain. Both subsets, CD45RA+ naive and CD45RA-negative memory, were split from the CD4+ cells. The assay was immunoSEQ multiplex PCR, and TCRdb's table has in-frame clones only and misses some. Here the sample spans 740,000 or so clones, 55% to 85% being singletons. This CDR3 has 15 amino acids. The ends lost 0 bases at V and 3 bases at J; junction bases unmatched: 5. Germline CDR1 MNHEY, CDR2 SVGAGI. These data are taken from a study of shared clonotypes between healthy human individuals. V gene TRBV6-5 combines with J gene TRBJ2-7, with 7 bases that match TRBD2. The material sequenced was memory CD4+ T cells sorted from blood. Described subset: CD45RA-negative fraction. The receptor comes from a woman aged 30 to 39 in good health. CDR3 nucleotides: TGTGCCAGCAGTTACTCGGGACTACCAATCTACGAGCAGTACTTC. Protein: CASSYSGLPIYEQYF.